This T cell receptor beta chain was captured by sequencing in a study of cytomegalovirus exposure and HLA in healthy donors. CDR3 length equals 14 residues. Looked up from germline, CDR1 is MGHRA and CDR2 is YSYEKL. The PCR had 60 Vbeta and 13 Jbeta primers. The assay was immunoSEQ multiplex PCR, and TCRdb's table has in-frame clones only and misses some. The sample has roughly 220,000 clones, almost 70% seen once; the top ten hold 2.6%. Material for sequencing was PBMCs. This chain links TRBV4-1 with TRBJ2-5; no reliable D call. TRBJ2-7 explains the end of the DNA better; the J call may be wrong. The clonotype originates from a man in his forties in good health and CMV-seropositive. Here the CDR3 reads CASSQDTGSGEQYF. Written as DNA, the CDR3 is TGCGCCAGCAGCCAAGATACGGGTTCTGGCGAGCAGTACTTC.